The T cell receptor beta chain described here comes from a study of blood T cell repertoires in COVID-19 (dated by TCRdb to the early 2020s). With regard to the full study: The collaborator samples originated in the United States, Italy and Spain and spanned the acute and convalescent phases of COVID-19. The prospective study material was composed of cDNA or gDNA derived from T cells, B-cell-depleted T cells, or PBMCs. Samples were obtained from the ongoing ImmuneRACE study (first 160 participants) and from about 1,300 subjects provided by 6 global collaborators. A de-identified subject ID, COVID-19 status, age in years and sex were almost always included in the sample metadata. Where available, HLA class I and class II types were obtained from metadata supplied by the sample provider rather than from assay-based typing. The repertoires were made available in a free public database intended to serve as a resource for research on the immune response to SARS-CoV-2. Subjects who had been exposed to COVID-19, were actively infected with it, or had recovered from it provided the deeply sampled blood TCRbeta repertoires that made up the dataset.

Here is what the overall study found, with its caveats: Clinical and demographic metadata were provided uncurated, with the amount varying by source and participant.

The immunoSEQ Assay, a bias-controlled multiplex PCR, was used to amplify TCRbeta CDR3 regions from genomic DNA. As for the original processing: The number of nucleated cells in each sample was estimated by amplification of reference gene primers within the assay. To quantify the absolute abundance of each unique TCRbeta CDR3 rearrangement, sequence reads were collapsed and filtered. For each sample, productive Simpson clonality was calculated as the square root of Simpson's diversity index over productive rearrangements. In its TCRdb copy, this immuneACCESS table keeps in-frame sequences only and misses some clones. Where compared with another copy, unresolved V genes explain less than half of these, and the others have no known cause. D and trimming come from the DNA, and the V and J calls and clone size come from that table. This sample holds roughly 160,000 clones; 70% to 90% were observed only once. The ten largest clones take up less than 3.5% of the sample.

The germline V gene (reference sequence) provides CDR1 DFQATT and CDR2 SNEGSKA. V loses 5 bases of germline sequence and J loses 1 base, and the interval between the two ends is 5 bases. From its cysteine to its phenylalanine, the CDR3 spans 11 amino acids. The sequence is cut down to CDR3 DNA, 33 bases in frame from base 1. As regards this clone: The target of this receptor is not known. No base quality values were provided; no much bigger clone lies one nucleotide off.

At one collaborating source in Seattle, patients were enrolled during active infection and were followed longitudinally through the course of disease. Each collaborating institution followed its own protocols to collect whole blood in K2EDTA tubes. For TCRbeta analysis, collaborators shipped samples as frozen whole blood, isolated PBMCs, or DNA extracted from either of those sample types. Material: peripheral blood. The TCR comes from a woman of 80 years or more with COVID-19, enrolled during active disease. The sequence is built from TRBV20-1 and TRBJ1-2, with no D gene named confidently. The CDR3 amino acid sequence is: CSAEVNYGYTF. The DNA sequence is TGCAGTGCTGAGGTTAACTATGGCTACACCTTC.